A selection of T cell receptor beta chains follows, all from one sample in a study of patients and donors after allogeneic stem cell transplantation. Each CDR3 protein is one row after TCRdb ran MiXCR on the RT-PCR reads. This table holds about 960,000 distinct CDR3 sequences, about a sixth found once. The sample taken for sequencing was blood, either unsorted or a sorted T cell fraction (not recorded which). The source is a human donor who was either an allogeneic HSCT recipient or a stem cell or donor lymphocyte infusion donor (not recorded which). It is not recorded whose cells these are; they may come from a transplant donor. CDR3s include the opening cysteine and the closing phenylalanine or tryptophan. Fields, in order: D gene, clone size, J gene, V gene, CDR3 protein, CDR3 DNA. The D gene is left open where the match is weak. Rows give clone size only sometimes, using once, few, many, or a class for an expanded clone.

D gene: -; clone size: many; J gene: TRBJ2-7; V gene: TRBV12-3/TRBV12-4; CDR3 protein: CASSLLSYEQYF; CDR3 DNA: TGTGCCAGCAGTTTATTGAGCTACGAGCAGTACTTC
D gene: -; clone size: many; J gene: TRBJ2-3; V gene: TRBV7-3; CDR3 protein: CASSITDTQYF; CDR3 DNA: TGTGCCAGCAGCATCACAGATACGCAGTATTTT
D gene: -; clone size: -; J gene: TRBJ2-7; V gene: TRBV4-1; CDR3 protein: CASSQEVTDAPYEQYF; CDR3 DNA: TGCGCCAGCAGCCAAGAAGTAACAGACGCCCCCTACGAGCAGTACTTC
D gene: TRBD2; clone size: few; J gene: TRBJ2-1; V gene: TRBV30; CDR3 protein: CAWTSGGLEQFF; CDR3 DNA: TGTGCCTGGACTAGCGGGGGTCTAGAGCAGTTCTTC
D gene: -; clone size: -; J gene: TRBJ2-7; V gene: TRBV19; CDR3 protein: CASSIGSAHSYEQYF; CDR3 DNA: TGTGCCAGTAGTATAGGGTCAGCCCATTCCTACGAGCAGTACTTC
D gene: -; clone size: many; J gene: TRBJ2-1; V gene: TRBV4-1; CDR3 protein: CASSLLGSSYNEQFF; CDR3 DNA: TGCGCCAGCAGCCTATTGGGGTCCTCCTACAATGAGCAGTTCTTC
D gene: -; clone size: -; J gene: TRBJ2-7; V gene: TRBV15; CDR3 protein: CATSRPLVSGYEQYF; CDR3 DNA: TGTGCCACCAGTCGCCCACTAGTCTCCGGGTACGAGCAGTACTTC
D gene: TRBD1; clone size: -; J gene: TRBJ1-2; V gene: TRBV6-1; CDR3 protein: CASMGTGRNYGYTF; CDR3 DNA: TGTGCCAGCATGGGGACAGGTCGTAACTATGGCTACACCTTC
D gene: TRBD2; clone size: -; J gene: TRBJ2-3; V gene: TRBV4-3; CDR3 protein: CASSQVFPGGLSDTQYF; CDR3 DNA: TGCGCCAGCAGCCAAGTATTTCCGGGGGGGCTATCAGATACGCAGTATTTT
D gene: -; clone size: -; J gene: TRBJ2-1; V gene: TRBV29-1; CDR3 protein: CSVMGGGLAREQFF; CDR3 DNA: TGCAGCGTTATGGGGGGTGGGCTAGCGCGGGAGCAGTTCTTC
D gene: TRBD1; clone size: -; J gene: TRBJ2-6; V gene: TRBV10-3; CDR3 protein: CAISGNRGAGANVLTF; CDR3 DNA: TGTGCCATCAGCGGGAACAGGGGGGCCGGGGCCAACGTCCTGACTTTC
D gene: TRBD2; clone size: -; J gene: TRBJ2-2; V gene: TRBV5-1; CDR3 protein: CASRGGADTGELFF; CDR3 DNA: TGCGCCAGCCGGGGGGGAGCCGACACCGGGGAGCTGTTTTTT